This T cell receptor beta chain was documented in a study of T cells in localized non-small cell lung cancer. This clone was seen a handful of times. The table came from immunoSEQ multiplex PCR; TCRdb's copy has only in-frame clones and leaves some out. The sample contains about 5,600 clones, about 28% of which appear only once. CDR3 length equals 15 residues. In germline, CDR1 is SGDLS, CDR2 YYNGEE. V shed 3 bases and J 6 bases; nucleotides not matched to a gene: 8. Sequences were derived from lung tumor tissue, sampled before any cancer treatment. This chain links TRBV9 with TRBJ2-3; the match to TRBD1 covers 9 bases. The clonotype originates from a female donor over 55 with stage I lung adenocarcinoma. DNA of the CDR3: TGTGCCAGCAGCGGCGCGGGGACAGGGAGGGATACGCAGTATTTT. Its translation: CASSGAGTGRDTQYF.